Presented here are 13 T cell receptor beta chains from one specimen sequenced in a study of OX40 agonist ivuxolimab in advanced cancers. Sequencing was performed with immunoSEQ multiplex PCR; in TCRdb, only in-frame clones are kept and a portion is missing. The sample carries 60,000 to 75,000 clones, 91% recorded once. The sequencing used CD4+ or CD8+ T cells sorted from blood, collected in a trial of the OX40 agonist ivuxolimab. Source of these receptors: an adult with an advanced solid tumor such as melanoma, head and neck, liver or kidney cancer.

CDR3 DNA sequence: TGTGCCAGCAGCTTAGGTGGGGGACCGGAGTTTTACAATGAGCAGTTCTTC. Its protein product is CASSLGGGPEFYNEQFF. The chain recombines TRBV7-2 with TRBJ2-1; the D call may be TRBD1 or TRBD2 (5 bases each). The V and J ends lost 1 base and 4 bases respectively, with 17 bases between them. The CDR3 has 17 amino acids. Germline lookup yields CDR1 SGHTA and CDR2 FQGNSA.

The chain links TRBV19 to TRBJ2-1, with 10 bases aligning to TRBD2. Germline V gene data show CDR1 as LNHDA and CDR2 as SQIVND (reference sequence). The CDR3 has 14 residues. J was trimmed by 5 bases and V by 8 bases; bases with no gene match: 6. The chain's CDR3 is CASVLAGANNEQFF. In DNA form, the CDR3 reads TGTGCCAGTGTCCTAGCGGGAGCGAACAATGAGCAGTTCTTC.

This sequence joins TRBV19 and TRBJ1-2; a possible D gene is TRBD1 (5 bases). Trimming left V 9 bases short and J 2 bases short, with 16 bases between. The CDR3 extends over 14 amino acids. The germline V gene has CDR1 LNHDA and CDR2 SQIVND (reference sequence). The chain's CDR3 is CASYTGTTNYGYTF. As DNA, the CDR3 is TGTGCCAGCTATACCGGGACTACCAACTATGGCTACACCTTC.

The CDR3 spells CASSTKTGGILTEYF. Here the CDR3 DNA reads TGTGCCAGCAGCACCAAGACAGGGGGCATACTAACGGAGTACTTC. The V call is TRBV5-6, the J call TRBJ2-7; TRBD1 agrees at 10 bases. Germline loops: CDR1 SGHDT, CDR2 YYEEEE. The CDR3 has 15 amino acids. J was trimmed by 11 bases and V by 4 bases; bases with no gene match: 15.

The chain carries TRBV18 and TRBJ2-1, with 7 bases fitting TRBD2. The CDR3 has 16 residues. Trimming removed 5 bases from V and 0 bases from J; junction bases left unmatched: 7. Germline CDR1 KGHSH, CDR2 LQKENI. CDR3 nucleotides: TGTGCCAGCTCAAAACTAGCGTTGAGCTCCTACAATGAGCAGTTCTTC. Encoded protein: CASSKLALSSYNEQFF.

The V call is TRBV4-3, the J call TRBJ1-4; 10 nucleotides agree with TRBD1. Germline values: CDR1 LGHNA, CDR2 YSLEER. CDR3 size: 18 residues. V dropped 1 base and J dropped 0; count of bases not matched to a gene: 5. For the CDR3, the DNA is TGCGCCAGCAGCCAAGGTCTGGGACAGGGGACAACTAATGAAAAACTGTTTTTT. It encodes CASSQGLGQGTTNEKLFF.

The chain employs TRBV5-1 and TRBJ2-1; 9 positions agree with TRBD1. CDR1 SGHRS and CDR2 YFSETQ come from the germline V gene. With V trimmed by 2 bases and J by 7 bases, 7 bases remained unmatched. The CDR3 is 15 amino acids. The CDR3 region is CASSFGQGLSNEQFF. The DNA of the CDR3 is TGCGCCAGCAGCTTTGGACAGGGGTTATCGAATGAGCAGTTCTTC.

The chain uses TRBV15 and TRBJ2-6, with unresolved D. Germline CDR1 reads LNHNV; CDR2 reads YYDKDF (reference sequence). Deletions cut 0 bases from V and 0 bases from J, with 6 bases between. The CDR3 length is 16 residues. The CDR3 protein is CATSRDIGSGANVLTF. The CDR3 coding sequence is TGTGCCACCAGCAGAGATATCGGCTCTGGGGCCAACGTCCTGACTTTC.

The chain employs TRBV7-8 and TRBJ2-7; 8 bases align to TRBD2. This CDR3 is 17 amino acids long. Trimming removed 5 bases from V and 0 bases from J; junction bases left unmatched: 12. CDR1 is SGHVS, CDR2 FQNEAQ, per germline. The CDR3 protein is CASSRLSLAGSSYEQYF. The CDR3, as DNA: TGTGCCAGCAGCCGCCTCTCCCTAGCGGGCAGCTCCTACGAGCAGTACTTC.

V gene TRBV5-1 combines with J gene TRBJ2-5; weak D call: TRBD2 (6 bases). The CDR3 length is 16 residues. Germline V gene data show CDR1 as SGHRS and CDR2 as YFSETQ. Trimming pared 0 bases from V and 4 bases from J, leaving 16 bases between. CDR3: CASSLGVSGEVETQYF. Here the CDR3 DNA reads TGCGCCAGCAGCTTGGGGGTTAGCGGCGAAGTAGAGACCCAGTACTTC.

This chain links TRBV30 with TRBJ1-4, with D unclear. With 4 bases removed from V and 0 bases from J, the gap between germline ends came to 9 bases. The CDR3 consists of 14 residues. Germline values: CDR1 GTSNPN, CDR2 SVGIG (reference sequence). This CDR3 reads CAWKIPSTNEKLFF. The CDR3 bases are TGTGCCTGGAAAATTCCTTCAACTAATGAAAAACTGTTTTTT.

V usage is TRBV28 and J usage is TRBJ1-5; D not resolved. The V end lost 6 bases, the J end lost 2 bases, and 17 bases lay between the germline ends. Germline CDR1 reads MDHEN; CDR2 reads SYDVKM. This CDR3 comprises 16 residues. CDR3 coding DNA: TGTGCCAGCAGCTTACTTAAAAGATGGGGCAATCAGCCCCAGCATTTT. Translation gives CASSLLKRWGNQPQHF.

This chain links TRBV28 with TRBJ2-7, with D unclear. The CDR3 is 15 residues long. The V and J ends lost 6 bases and 2 bases respectively, with 17 bases between them. Per the germline V gene, CDR1 is MDHEN and CDR2 is SYDVKM. DNA for the CDR3: TGTGCCAGCAGCCCCCATTCGGGCAACACCTACGAGCAGTACTTC. Its protein product is CASSPHSGNTYEQYF.